Listed below are T cell receptor beta chains from one sample, sequenced in a study of CD8 T cells in ankylosing spondylitis. TCRdb re-derived calls from the 5' RACE reads in MiXCR, one entry per CDR3 protein. The sample holds approximately 540,000 distinct CDR3 sequences, about 13% seen once. Sample: blood, either unsorted or a sorted T cell fraction (not recorded which). The receptors here all came from a male donor with ankylosing spondylitis. Each CDR3 is given with its conserved first and last residue. D genes are given only for firm matches. Rows give clone size only sometimes, using once, few, many, or a class for an expanded clone.

j_gene: TRBJ1-5; v_gene: TRBV27; len: 12; d_gene: .; abundance: .; CDR3nt: TGTGCCTTTAGAAGGGGCAATCAGCCCCAGCATTTT; CDR3aa: CAFRRGNQPQHF
j_gene: TRBJ1-1; v_gene: TRBV16; len: 15; d_gene: TRBD1; abundance: few; CDR3nt: TGTGCCAGCAGCCAACCCCACAGGGGTAGCACTGAAGCTTTCTTT; CDR3aa: CASSQPHRGSTEAFF
j_gene: TRBJ1-1; v_gene: TRBV27; len: 12; d_gene: .; abundance: many; CDR3nt: TGTGCCAGCAGTTTGTGGGGCGCTGAAGCTTTCTTT; CDR3aa: CASSLWGAEAFF
j_gene: TRBJ2-5; v_gene: TRBV3-1; len: 17; d_gene: .; abundance: few; CDR3nt: TGTGCCAGCAGCCAAGAGGCCAGGGGCCACGCAGGGGAGACCCAGTACTTC; CDR3aa: CASSQEARGHAGETQYF
j_gene: TRBJ2-2; v_gene: TRBV7-2; len: 15; d_gene: TRBD1; abundance: .; CDR3nt: TGTGCCAGCAGCCGTCCCGGGACAGTGACCGGGGAGCTGTTTTTT; CDR3aa: CASSRPGTVTGELFF
j_gene: TRBJ1-1; v_gene: TRBV3-1; len: 16; d_gene: .; abundance: few; CDR3nt: TGTGCCAGCAGCCCGCGGCAGGGTGTCCGGCACACTGAAGCTTTCTTT; CDR3aa: CASSPRQGVRHTEAFF
j_gene: TRBJ1-5; v_gene: TRBV2; len: 14; d_gene: .; abundance: few; CDR3nt: TGTGCCAGCAGAAGAGCTTATGGCGATCAGCCCCAGCATTTT; CDR3aa: CASRRAYGDQPQHF
j_gene: TRBJ2-2; v_gene: TRBV4-2; len: 16; d_gene: .; abundance: .; CDR3nt: TGTGCCAGCAGCCCCCCATTAGCTACGAACACCGGGGAGCTGTTTTTT; CDR3aa: CASSPPLATNTGELFF
j_gene: TRBJ1-2; v_gene: TRBV29-1; len: 11; d_gene: .; abundance: few; CDR3nt: TGCAGCGTTGCTCAGGGTGATGGCTACACCTTC; CDR3aa: CSVAQGDGYTF
j_gene: TRBJ2-1; v_gene: TRBV2; len: 14; d_gene: .; abundance: .; CDR3nt: TGTGCCAGCAGTGACTACTATCCCAACAATGAGCAGTTCTTC; CDR3aa: CASSDYYPNNEQFF
j_gene: TRBJ2-7; v_gene: TRBV25-1; len: 13; d_gene: TRBD1; abundance: few; CDR3nt: TGTGCCAGCAGTGGACAGGGGTTCGACGAGCAGTACTTC; CDR3aa: CASSGQGFDEQYF